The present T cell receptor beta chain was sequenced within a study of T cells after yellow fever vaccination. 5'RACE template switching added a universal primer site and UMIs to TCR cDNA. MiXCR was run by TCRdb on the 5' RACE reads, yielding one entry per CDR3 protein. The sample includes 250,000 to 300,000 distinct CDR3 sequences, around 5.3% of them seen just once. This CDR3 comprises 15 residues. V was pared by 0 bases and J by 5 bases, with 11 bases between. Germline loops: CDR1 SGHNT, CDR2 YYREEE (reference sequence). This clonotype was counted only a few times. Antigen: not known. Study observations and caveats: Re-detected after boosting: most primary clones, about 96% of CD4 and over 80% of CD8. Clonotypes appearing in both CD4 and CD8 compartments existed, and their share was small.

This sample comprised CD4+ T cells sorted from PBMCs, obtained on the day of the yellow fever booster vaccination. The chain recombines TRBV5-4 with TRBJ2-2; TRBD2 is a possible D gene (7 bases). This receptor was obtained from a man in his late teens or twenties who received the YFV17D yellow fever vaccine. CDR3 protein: CASSLVGGQTGELFF. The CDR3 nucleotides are TGTGCCAGCAGCTTGGTCGGGGGGCAAACCGGGGAGCTGTTTTTT.